The 31 T cell receptor beta chains presented below share a single source sample, sequenced in a study of regulatory T cells in long-lasting Graves disease. Time point defined: persistent/refractory GD, antithyroid drugs over 5 years with positive TRAb. PBMC RNA was the source of the TCR library. Assembly of TCR beta libraries relied on iRepertoire HTBI primers together with Arm-PCR of CDR3 regions. TCRdb independently ran MiXCR on the multiplex PCR reads; one entry per CDR3 protein. Seen here are 250,000 to 300,000 distinct CDR3 sequences, roughly a fifth observed once, and the top ten hold about 61%. The sequenced sample was peripheral blood mononuclear cells (PBMCs), obtained when the disease was refractory, from a patient treated with antithyroid drugs. Receptor source: a female donor with Graves disease.

This clonotype was recorded a few times. The chain recombines TRBV28 with TRBJ2-7; D not certain. Trimming cost V 4 bases and J 6 bases, with 13 bases left between them. The germline V gene has CDR1 MDHEN and CDR2 SYDVKM. There are 13 residues in the CDR3. The CDR3 DNA sequence: TGTGCCAGCAGTTCCACACAGTCTCGCGAGCAGTACTTC. Its translation: CASSSTQSREQYF.

The table lists this clonotype with a few counts. The V gene is TRBV28, the J gene TRBJ2-5, with TRBD2 identical over 7 bases. The CDR3 has 15 residues. V lost 10 bases, J lost 0 bases, and 11 bases stayed unmatched. Germline V gene data show CDR1 as MDHEN and CDR2 as SYDVKM. DNA for the CDR3: TGTGCCACCGTTCGGGGGAGGGAGTACCAAGAGACCCAGTACTTC. This encodes CATVRGREYQETQYF.

Ten or more counts support this clonotype. The chain has TRBV2 and TRBJ2-5; D is possibly TRBD2 (6 bases). Per the germline V gene, CDR1 is SNHLY and CDR2 is FYNNEI. V was trimmed by 5 bases and J by 5 bases, leaving 21 bases between them. The CDR3 loop spans 16 amino acids. The CDR3 region is CASSRESWGEGETQYF. The CDR3 DNA reads TGTGCCAGCAGTCGGGAGTCGTGGGGGGAAGGGGAGACCCAGTACTTC.

This clonotype has only a few counts. The genes are TRBV6-2 or TRBV6-3 and TRBJ2-7; D not resolved. V shed 4 bases and J shed 1 base, with 17 bases lying between them. CDR3 length equals 16 residues. Looked up from germline, CDR1 is MNHEY and CDR2 is SVGEGT. As DNA, the CDR3 is TGTGCCAGCAGTTTAGACCGGATATCAAGTTCCTACGAGCAGTACTTC. Translation: CASSLDRISSSYEQYF.

In its sample, this clonotype was seen a few times. The chain recombines TRBV7-2 with TRBJ2-2; 9 bases match TRBD1. With 5 bases clipped from V and 7 bases from J, the junction kept 8 bases outside the gene matches. Germline CDR1 and CDR2: SGHTA and FQGNSA. The CDR3 contains 15 residues. CDR3 DNA: TGTGCCAGCAGCATAATAACAGGGGGCATCGGGGAGCTGTTTTTT. It encodes CASSIITGGIGELFF.

The chain joins TRBV27 to TRBJ2-7; D is unclear. The V end lost 3 bases, the J end lost 0 bases, and 9 bases lay between the germline ends. Germline V gives CDR1 MNHEY, CDR2 SMNVEV (reference sequence). This CDR3 spans 14 amino acids. The CDR3 DNA reads as TGTGCCAGCAGTTTCTTCGGCAGCTCCTACGAGCAGTACTTC. This sequence encodes CASSFFGSSYEQYF.

The chain employs TRBV14 and TRBJ1-3, with unresolved D. The CDR3 covers 13 residues. The V gene lost 0 bases and the J gene lost 16 bases, with 16 bases spanning the gap. Looked up from germline, CDR1 is SGHDN and CDR2 is FVKESK. CDR3 DNA: TGTGCCAGCAGCCAAGATTTGTTCGGGCAGCCGTATTTT. This sequence encodes CASSQDLFGQPYF.

The rearrangement uses TRBV5-1 and TRBJ2-7, with a tentative D call TRBD1 (8 bases). V shed 2 bases and J shed 4 bases, with 13 bases lying between them. The CDR3 totals 14 residues. Germline CDR1 is SGHRS and CDR2 is YFSETQ. DNA for the CDR3: TGCGCCAGCAGCTTACAGGGGGGGTTTTACGAGCAGTACTTC. Its translation is CASSLQGGFYEQYF.

This clonotype was counted at least ten times. The chain has TRBV27 and TRBJ1-2; 9 bases align to TRBD1. Trimming at V came to 6 bases and at J to 4 bases, leaving 9 bases not matched to a gene. The germline V gene has CDR1 MNHEY and CDR2 SMNVEV (reference sequence). The CDR3 is made up of 15 amino acids. This CDR3 is CASSDTGGDAYGYTF. CDR3 DNA sequence: TGTGCCAGCAGCGATACAGGGGGCGATGCCTATGGCTACACCTTC.

This clonotype was found a few times. One junction end disagrees with the germline gene, perhaps due to a read error. This chain links TRBV2 with TRBJ1-6, with no clear D. The CDR3 has 12 residues. Germline V gene data show CDR1 as SNHLY and CDR2 as FYNNEI. The DNA for the CDR3 is TGTGCCAGCGGTGATCCGTTTTCACCCCTCCACTTT. It codes for CASGDPFSPLHF.

The table lists this clonotype with a few counts. The genes are TRBV29-1 and TRBJ2-7; maybe TRBD2 (6 bases). Germline V gene sequence: CDR1 SQVTM, CDR2 ANQGSEA. The CDR3 runs 14 residues. Trimming took 4 bases from V and 4 from J, leaving 17 bases between them. CDR3 nucleotide sequence: TGCAGCGTTGCAGCCGGGGACGGGGGATACGAGCAGTACTTC. Translated, it gives CSVAAGDGGYEQYF.

Of note for this clonotype: It may be a read error: a sequence one base away is much more abundant. V and J are TRBV6-5 and TRBJ1-2; no clear D gene. The CDR3 runs to 13 residues. CDR1 is MNHEY, CDR2 SVGAGI, per germline. The CDR3 sequence: CAGSYSEGNGYTF. The CDR3, as DNA: TGTGCCGGCAGTTACTCGGAAGGGAATGGCTACACCTTC.

Many counts were recorded for this clonotype. The J gene is TRBJ1-1, the V gene TRBV28; D is unresolved. CDR1 and CDR2 from the germline V gene are MDHEN and SYDVKM. Between the trimmed V and J ends, which lost 10 bases and 0 bases, there was a span of 21 bases. This CDR3 comprises 16 residues. The CDR3 sequence is CATTLPIPPLNTEAFF. The CDR3 region has the DNA TGTGCCACCACCCTTCCCATCCCACCCCTGAACACTGAAGCTTTCTTT.

The chain recombines TRBV18 with TRBJ2-7, with 9 positions matching TRBD1. Germline V gene lookup returns CDR1 KGHSH and CDR2 LQKENI. V shed 5 bases and J 5 bases; nucleotides not matched to a gene: 7. This CDR3 region has 14 residues. Here the CDR3 reads CASSTETGGNEQYF. The CDR3 coding sequence is TGTGCCAGCTCAACGGAGACAGGGGGGAACGAGCAGTACTTC.

The J gene is TRBJ1-5, the V gene TRBV6-1; 10 positions agree with TRBD1. Germline V CDR1 and CDR2: MNHNS, SASEGT. The CDR3 spans 15 residues. Trimming took 6 bases from V and 7 from J; bases not matched to a gene: 9. CDR3: CASSHRGQGSQPQHF. The CDR3 DNA reads TGTGCCAGCAGCCACAGGGGACAGGGGAGCCAGCCCCAGCATTTT.

In the case of this clonotype: A much larger clone differs from this one at a single base, so this may be a read error. This chain uses TRBV6-1 with TRBJ1-5; D unresolved. This CDR3 has 13 amino acids. In germline, CDR1 is MNHNS, CDR2 SASEGT. The V end was cut by 3 bases, the J end by 5 bases, with 8 bases between. DNA for the CDR3: TGTGCCAGCAGTGAGGAGAAGGATCAGCCCCAGCATTTT. This sequence encodes CASSEEKDQPQHF.

The CDR3 DNA follows: TGCAGCGTTCGGATGATTCAGAACACTGAAGCTTTCTTT. Encoded protein: CSVRMIQNTEAFF. The V and J genes are TRBV29-1 and TRBJ1-1; D gene ambiguous. Trimming cost V 5 bases and J 1 base, with 11 bases left between them. The CDR3 covers 13 residues. Germline CDR1 reads SQVTM; CDR2 reads ANQGSEA.

This clonotype was observed at least ten times. V usage is TRBV28 and J usage is TRBJ2-6, with a tentative D call TRBD1 (5 bases). The CDR3 is made up of 16 amino acids. Trimming removed 4 bases from V and 4 bases from J, with 14 bases in between. From germline, CDR1 is MDHEN and CDR2 SYDVKM. CDR3 in amino acids: CASSSTDFRGANVLTF. CDR3 coding DNA: TGTGCCAGCAGTTCGACAGATTTCAGGGGGGCCAACGTCCTGACTTTC.

This clonotype was seen only a few times. The chain carries TRBV7-6 and TRBJ2-3, with D maybe TRBD1 (5 bases). Germline CDR1 SGHVS, CDR2 FNYEAQ. The CDR3 spans 13 residues. V was shortened by 5 bases and J by 6 bases, with 12 bases between the two germline ends. Written as DNA, the CDR3 is TGTGCCAGCAGCGTTAGGGGTTGGGATACGCAGTATTTT. It specifies CASSVRGWDTQYF.

The chain employs TRBV7-2 and TRBJ2-7; 7 nucleotides line up with TRBD1. Looked up from germline, CDR1 is SGHTA and CDR2 is FQGNSA. The CDR3 is made up of 17 amino acids. The V gene end was trimmed by 5 bases and the J gene end by 0 bases; junction bases not matched to a gene: 13. CDR3 DNA: TGTGCCAGCAGCCAAGATCCGGGACAGCTTAGCTCCTACGAGCAGTACTTC. It is translated as CASSQDPGQLSSYEQYF.

The DNA of the CDR3 is TGTGCCAGCAGTTTGCAGGGAGAGGACATTCAGTACTTC. Translation gives CASSLQGEDIQYF. The rearrangement links TRBV27 to TRBJ2-4; D could derive from TRBD1 or TRBD2 (5 bases each). This CDR3 comprises 13 residues. Germline V gene sequence: CDR1 MNHEY, CDR2 SMNVEV (reference sequence). Trimming took 3 bases from V and 8 from J, leaving 11 bases between them.

The chain has TRBV5-1 and TRBJ2-3; 10 bases map to TRBD1. CDR3 length: 16 residues. V lost 0 bases to trimming and J lost 0 bases; unmatched junction nucleotides: 1. The germline gives CDR1 SGHRS, CDR2 YFSETQ. The CDR3 sequence is CASSLGQGASTDTQYF. The CDR3 bases are TGCGCCAGCAGCTTGGGACAGGGGGCTAGCACAGATACGCAGTATTTT.

The V and J genes are TRBV2 and TRBJ2-1; no clear D. The CDR3 has 14 amino acids. The V gene's germline CDR1 is SNHLY and CDR2 FYNNEI. The V and J ends lost 2 bases and 6 bases respectively, with 11 bases between them. CDR3 residues: CASSEMVEVNEQFF. CDR3 nucleotides: TGTGCCAGCAGTGAAATGGTTGAGGTCAATGAGCAGTTCTTC.

This clonotype has only a few counts. V usage is TRBV6-2 or TRBV6-3 and J usage is TRBJ2-7; 8 positions match TRBD1. Germline loops: CDR1 MNHEY, CDR2 SVGEGT. V lost 6 bases to trimming and J lost 1 base; unmatched junction nucleotides: 8. The CDR3 contains 15 residues. CDR3 coding DNA: TGTGCCAGCAGGACCCGGGACAGGTCATCCTACGAGCAGTACTTC. It codes for CASRTRDRSSYEQYF.

This clonotype was counted at least ten times. The chain carries TRBV27 and TRBJ2-3; D gene unclear. Looked up from germline, CDR1 is MNHEY and CDR2 is SMNVEV (reference sequence). The germline V and J ends were trimmed by 4 bases and 0 bases, with 11 bases remaining between them. The CDR3 runs 15 residues. This chain's CDR3 is CASSSPLASTDTQYF. CDR3 sequence (DNA): TGTGCCAGCAGTTCCCCGTTGGCTAGCACAGATACGCAGTATTTT.

This clonotype came up many times. The genes are TRBV7-6 and TRBJ2-5; D is uncertain. Germline CDR1 reads SGHVS; CDR2 reads FNYEAQ. The CDR3 contains 14 residues. Trimming removed 0 bases from V and 5 bases from J, with 10 bases in between. Here the CDR3 reads CASSLASRLETQYF. CDR3 nucleotides: TGTGCCAGCAGCTTAGCCTCTAGGTTGGAGACCCAGTACTTC.

In this sample, this clonotype turned up a few times. The J gene is TRBJ2-6, the V gene TRBV7-9; a weak D match, TRBD1 (6 bases). Germline lookup yields CDR1 SEHNR and CDR2 FQNEAQ (reference sequence). The V end was cut by 6 bases, the J end by 2 bases, with 14 bases between. CDR3 length: 16 amino acids. This chain's CDR3 is CASSDLPGAGANVLTF. CDR3 nucleotides: TGTGCCAGCAGTGATTTACCAGGGGCTGGGGCCAACGTCCTGACTTTC.

This clonotype was seen a few times. J is TRBJ1-5 and V is TRBV5-1; D is possibly TRBD1 (5 bases). Trimming removed 3 bases from V and 1 base from J, with 20 bases in between. The CDR3 runs to 18 residues. CDR1 SGHRS and CDR2 YFSETQ come from the germline V gene. CDR3 DNA sequence: TGCGCCAGCAGCTGGGGGGTTAATAGAGTCCCGAGCAATCAGCCCCAGCATTTT. Encoded protein: CASSWGVNRVPSNQPQHF.

This clonotype was seen only a few times. This sequence joins TRBV27 and TRBJ1-1, with 9 bases fitting TRBD1. The CDR3 sequence is 15 residues long. V dropped 5 bases and J dropped 4; count of bases not matched to a gene: 8. The germline V gene encodes CDR1 MNHEY and CDR2 SMNVEV (reference sequence). CDR3 loop: CASSASPTGGTEAFF. The CDR3 DNA follows: TGTGCCAGCAGTGCGAGCCCGACAGGGGGCACTGAAGCTTTCTTT.

CDR3 in amino acids: CASSPIGGTEAFF. In DNA form, the CDR3 reads TGTGCCAGCAGCCCGATTGGGGGCACTGAAGCTTTCTTT. The chain links TRBV7-9 to TRBJ1-1; TRBD1 might be the D (5 bases). The V end was cut by 5 bases, the J end by 4 bases, with 11 bases between. This CDR3 is built from 13 residues. Germline V gene data show CDR1 as SEHNR and CDR2 as FQNEAQ (reference sequence).

Notes on this clonotype: With a much larger clone just one base away, this may be a read error. The chain uses TRBV6-5 and TRBJ2-7, with D possibly matching TRBD1 (6 bases). The CDR3 totals 15 residues. The germline V gene encodes CDR1 MNHEY and CDR2 SVGAGI. The CDR3 nucleotides read TGTGCCGGCAGTTACTTTGCAGGGGCCTCCTACGAGCAGTACTTC. It yields the protein CAGSYFAGASYEQYF.